The 4 T cell receptor beta chains presented below share a single source sample, sequenced in a study of T cell responses to AZD1222 COVID-19 vaccine. Here immunoSEQ multiplex PCR was the method, and the copy in TCRdb shows in-frame clones only, minus some. The sample contains about 130,000 clones, more than 70% of which appear only once. Sequences were derived from peripheral blood, sampled on day 0 of AZD1222 vaccination. The receptors originated from an adult in good health.

The rearrangement joins TRBV7-2 to TRBJ2-7, with unresolved D. This CDR3 is built from 15 residues. Germline V gene data show CDR1 as SGHTA and CDR2 as FQGNSA. Trimming removed 0 bases at V and 2 bases at J, with 11 bases between. The DNA of the CDR3 is TGTGCCAGCAGCTTAGCGGCTACCACCCCCTACGAGCAGTACTTC. Translated: CASSLAATTPYEQYF.

The chain joins TRBV4-1 to TRBJ2-3, with 7 bases that match TRBD1. This CDR3 has 17 amino acids. The V gene's germline CDR1 is MGHRA and CDR2 YSYEKL. The V segment lost 4 bases and the J segment 3 bases; nucleotides outside the gene matches: 13. CDR3 bases: TGCGCCAGCAGCCCAGACCAGGGGGATCGCGGGACAGATACGCAGTATTTT. Protein: CASSPDQGDRGTDTQYF.

The chain links TRBV5-4 to TRBJ2-7; 7 bases map to TRBD1. V shed 3 bases, J shed 0 bases, and the junction held 6 bases outside the gene matches. This CDR3 spans 15 amino acids. Germline V CDR1 and CDR2: SGHNT, YYREEE (reference sequence). The CDR3 sequence: CASSSGGSSSYEQYF. The CDR3 nucleotides are TGTGCCAGCAGCTCAGGGGGTTCGAGCTCCTACGAGCAGTACTTC.

The chain couples TRBV4-3 to TRBJ2-3; no firm D call. V lost 0 bases and J lost 4, with 8 bases in between. The CDR3 consists of 14 residues. Germline CDR1 is LGHNA and CDR2 is YSLEER. In DNA form, the CDR3 reads TGCGCCAGCAGCCAAGATATTGGCCCAGATACGCAGTATTTT. This gives the protein CASSQDIGPDTQYF.